A selection of T cell receptor beta chains follows, all from one sample in a study of neoadjuvant anti-PD-1 for oral cavity cancer. The protocol was immunoSEQ multiplex PCR, while the TCRdb copy is restricted to in-frame clones and leaves out a portion. The sample has 16,000 or so clones; 55% to 75% are singletons. The specimen was PBMCs, collected before nivolumab (anti-PD-1) treatment. These TCRs come from a person between 40 and 85 years old with oral cavity squamous cell carcinoma. CDR3s include the opening cysteine and the closing phenylalanine or tryptophan. The order of the fields is J gene, clone size, V gene, D gene, CDR3 protein, CDR3 DNA. A D gene is named only where the DNA matches it firmly. Size is stated for part of the rows, as once, few or many counts, or as a class when the clone is expanded.

j_call: TRBJ2-3; clone_size: NA; v_call: TRBV2; d_call: TRBD2; cdr3_aa: CASMKLAGVGRGTDTQYF; cdr3_nt: TGTGCCAGCATGAAACTAGCGGGAGTAGGGCGTGGCACAGATACGCAGTATTTT
j_call: TRBJ1-2; clone_size: NA; v_call: TRBV6-6; d_call: NA; cdr3_aa: CASSYQGDGYTF; cdr3_nt: TGTGCCAGCAGTTACCAGGGCGATGGCTACACCTTC
j_call: TRBJ1-5; clone_size: once; v_call: TRBV28; d_call: NA; cdr3_aa: CASSWRGSQPQHF; cdr3_nt: TGTGCCAGCAGTTGGAGGGGGTCGCAGCCCCAGCATTTT
j_call: TRBJ2-5; clone_size: once; v_call: TRBV2; d_call: TRBD2; cdr3_aa: CASSAASRLAGVETQYF; cdr3_nt: TGTGCCAGCAGCGCCGCGAGTAGGCTAGCGGGAGTCGAGACCCAGTACTTC
j_call: TRBJ1-2; clone_size: NA; v_call: TRBV18; d_call: NA; cdr3_aa: CASSPGAGQNYGYTF; cdr3_nt: TGTGCCAGCTCACCAGGGGCCGGACAGAACTATGGCTACACCTTC
j_call: TRBJ2-7; clone_size: few; v_call: TRBV11-2; d_call: NA; cdr3_aa: CASSSIRRGYEQYF; cdr3_nt: TGTGCCAGCAGCTCGATCCGGAGGGGGTACGAGCAGTACTTC
j_call: TRBJ1-5; clone_size: NA; v_call: TRBV2; d_call: TRBD1; cdr3_aa: CASSEVDRVGQPQHF; cdr3_nt: TGTGCCAGCAGTGAAGTCGACAGGGTCGGTCAGCCCCAGCATTTT
j_call: TRBJ1-2; clone_size: once; v_call: TRBV14; d_call: NA; cdr3_aa: CASSQDSADANYGYTF; cdr3_nt: TGTGCCAGCAGCCAAGATTCGGCCGATGCTAACTATGGCTACACCTTC
j_call: TRBJ2-7; clone_size: NA; v_call: TRBV30; d_call: NA; cdr3_aa: CAWSTPGTLSYEQYF; cdr3_nt: TGTGCCTGGAGCACCCCCGGGACCCTCTCCTACGAGCAGTACTTC
j_call: TRBJ2-7; clone_size: NA; v_call: TRBV5-1; d_call: TRBD1; cdr3_aa: CASSFSAGTGTYEQYF; cdr3_nt: TGCGCCAGCAGCTTTTCCGCCGGGACAGGGACCTACGAGCAGTACTTC